This T cell receptor (beta chain) was sequenced for a study of technical replicates of blood from four donors. This CDR3 spans 16 amino acids. V gave up 3 bases and J gave up 0 bases, with 13 bases separating them. Per the germline V gene, CDR1 is SGHNT and CDR2 is YYREEE (reference sequence). TCRdb keeps only in-frame clones here, not all; method: immunoSEQ multiplex PCR. This sample has approximately 70,000 clones; roughly 90% occur once, and the top ten carry roughly 5%. Sequenced sample: PBMCs. This receptor was taken from a human donor in good health. Some clones in this sample may be carry-over from other donors' samples. V usage is TRBV5-4 and J usage is TRBJ2-1; D is possibly TRBD2 (5 bases). As DNA, the CDR3 is TGTGCCAGCAGCTCCAGCGGTCGTAGCTCCTACAATGAGCAGTTCTTC. It encodes CASSSSGRSSYNEQFF. Complete variable domain (other parts from reference TRBV5-4 and TRBJ2-1): ETGVTQSPTHLIKTRGQQVTLRCSSQSGHNTVSWYQQALGQGPQFIFQYYREEENGRGNFPPRFSGLQFPNYSSELNVNALELDDSALYLCASSSSGRSSYNEQFFGPGTRLTVL.